The source of this T cell receptor beta chain is a study of radiation and T cells in renal cell carcinoma. Study in general: Nephrectomy followed 15 Gy stereotactic body radiation by 4 weeks.

Study-level points and caveats: In blood, top tumor clones expanded by 2 weeks, shrinking by 4. Baseline intratumoral clonotype presence is unknown without pretreatment biopsies.

Regarding time point: baseline pretreatment blood. Treatment denoted: 15 Gy SBRT to primary tumor, nephrectomy 4 weeks later. Blood was sampled at baseline, 2 weeks and 4 weeks after SBRT. After removal of 4 bases from V and 7 bases from J, the junction contained 11 bases not matched to a gene. Germline V gene data show CDR1 as SGHRS and CDR2 as YFSETQ. The CDR3 is made up of 16 amino acids. Using immunoSEQ multiplex PCR, the repertoire was profiled, and TCRdb retains in-frame clones only, with some absent. The sample includes approximately 120,000 clones, approximately 80% of them seen just once. Regarding this clone: Its cognate antigen is unknown.

The source was blood, collected from a patient whose treatment included radiotherapy and nephrectomy. This clonotype was sampled from a woman aged 55-69 years with renal cell carcinoma. The rearrangement joins TRBV5-1 to TRBJ2-2, with 9 bases lining up with TRBD2. CDR3 nucleotide sequence: TGCGCCAGCAGCCCCTCGGCGGGGGGGCCCGTCGGGGAGCTGTTTTTT. Protein product: CASSPSAGGPVGELFF.